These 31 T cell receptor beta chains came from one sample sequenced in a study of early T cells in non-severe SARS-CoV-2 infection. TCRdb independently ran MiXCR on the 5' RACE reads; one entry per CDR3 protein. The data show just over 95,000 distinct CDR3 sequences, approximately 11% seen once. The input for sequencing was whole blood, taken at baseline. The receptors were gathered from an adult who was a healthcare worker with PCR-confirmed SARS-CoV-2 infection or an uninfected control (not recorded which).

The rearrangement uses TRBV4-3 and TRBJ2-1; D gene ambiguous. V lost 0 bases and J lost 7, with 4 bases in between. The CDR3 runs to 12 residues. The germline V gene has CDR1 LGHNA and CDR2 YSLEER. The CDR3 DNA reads TGCGCCAGCAGCCAAGAAATGAATGAGCAGTTCTTC. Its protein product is CASSQEMNEQFF.

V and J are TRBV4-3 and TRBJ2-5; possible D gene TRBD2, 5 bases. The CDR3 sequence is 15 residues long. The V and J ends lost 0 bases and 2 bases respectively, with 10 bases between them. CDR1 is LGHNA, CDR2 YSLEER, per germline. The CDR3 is CASSQDTGYQETQYF. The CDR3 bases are TGCGCCAGCAGCCAAGATACGGGGTATCAAGAGACCCAGTACTTC.

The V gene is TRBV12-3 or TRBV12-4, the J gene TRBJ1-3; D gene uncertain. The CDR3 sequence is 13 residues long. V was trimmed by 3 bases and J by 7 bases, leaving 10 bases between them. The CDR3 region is CASSLAGLNTIYF. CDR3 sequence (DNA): TGTGCCAGCAGTTTGGCGGGTCTCAACACCATATATTTT.

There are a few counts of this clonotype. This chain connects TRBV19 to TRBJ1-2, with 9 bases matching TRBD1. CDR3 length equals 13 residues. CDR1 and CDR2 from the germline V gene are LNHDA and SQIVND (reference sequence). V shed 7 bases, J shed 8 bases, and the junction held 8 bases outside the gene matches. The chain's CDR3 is CASINRDRDGYTF. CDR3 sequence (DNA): TGTGCCAGTATAAACCGGGACAGGGACGGCTACACCTTC.

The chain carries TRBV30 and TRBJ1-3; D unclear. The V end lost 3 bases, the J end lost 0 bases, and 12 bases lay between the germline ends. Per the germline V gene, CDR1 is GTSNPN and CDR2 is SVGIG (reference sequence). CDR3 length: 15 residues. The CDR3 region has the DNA TGTGCCTGGAGGGATCGACTGAGCTCTGGAAACACCATATATTTT. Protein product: CAWRDRLSSGNTIYF.

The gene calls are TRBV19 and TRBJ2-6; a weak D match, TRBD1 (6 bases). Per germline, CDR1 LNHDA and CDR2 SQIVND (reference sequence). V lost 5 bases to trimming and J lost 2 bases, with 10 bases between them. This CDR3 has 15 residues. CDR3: CASSGGGTGANVLTF. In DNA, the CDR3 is TGTGCCAGTAGTGGTGGGGGCACTGGGGCCAACGTCCTGACTTTC.

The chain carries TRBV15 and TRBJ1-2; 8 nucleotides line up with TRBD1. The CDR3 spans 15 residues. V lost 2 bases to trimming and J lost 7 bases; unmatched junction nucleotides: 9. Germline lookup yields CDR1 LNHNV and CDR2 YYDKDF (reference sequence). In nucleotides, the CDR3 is TGTGCCACCAGCAGATCCGACAGGGGAGACTCTGGCTACACCTTC. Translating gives CATSRSDRGDSGYTF.

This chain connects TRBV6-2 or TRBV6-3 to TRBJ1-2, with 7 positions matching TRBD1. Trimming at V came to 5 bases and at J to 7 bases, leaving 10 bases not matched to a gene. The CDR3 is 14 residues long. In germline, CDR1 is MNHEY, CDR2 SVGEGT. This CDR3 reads CASSPQRQGGGYTF. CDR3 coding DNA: TGTGCCAGCAGTCCCCAAAGACAGGGAGGTGGCTACACCTTC.

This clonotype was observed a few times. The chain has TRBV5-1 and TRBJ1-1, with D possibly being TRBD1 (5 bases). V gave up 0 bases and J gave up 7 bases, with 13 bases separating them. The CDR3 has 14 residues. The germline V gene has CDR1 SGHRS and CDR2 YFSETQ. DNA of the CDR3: TGCGCCAGCAGCTTGGCCCCAGGGAACGTTGAAGCTTTCTTT. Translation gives CASSLAPGNVEAFF. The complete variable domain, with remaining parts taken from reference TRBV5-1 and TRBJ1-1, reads KAGVTQTPRYLIKTRGQQVTLSCSPISGHRSVSWYQQTPGQGLQFLFEYFSETQRNKGNFPGRFSGRQFSNSRSEMNVSTLELGDSALYLCASSLAPGNVEAFFGQGTRLTVV.

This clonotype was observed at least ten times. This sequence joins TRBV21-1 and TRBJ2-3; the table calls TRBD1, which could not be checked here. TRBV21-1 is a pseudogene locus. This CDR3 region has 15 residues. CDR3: CASSKCPTRGDTQYF. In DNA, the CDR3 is TGTGCCAGCAGCAAATGTCCTACTAGGGGAGATACGCAGTATTTT.

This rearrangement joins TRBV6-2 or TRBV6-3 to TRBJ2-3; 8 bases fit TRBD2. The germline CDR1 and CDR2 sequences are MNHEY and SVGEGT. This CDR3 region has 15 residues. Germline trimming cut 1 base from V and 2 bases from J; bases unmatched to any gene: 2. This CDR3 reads CASSYLRGDTDTQYF. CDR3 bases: TGTGCCAGCAGTTACTTGCGGGGGGACACAGATACGCAGTATTTT.

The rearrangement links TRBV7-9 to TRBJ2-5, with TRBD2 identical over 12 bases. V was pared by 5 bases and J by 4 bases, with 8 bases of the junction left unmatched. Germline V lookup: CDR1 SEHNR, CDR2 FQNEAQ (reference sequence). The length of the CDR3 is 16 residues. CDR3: CASSRLGGLAGETQYF. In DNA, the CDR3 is TGTGCCAGCAGCCGCCTGGGGGGACTAGCGGGAGAGACCCAGTACTTC.

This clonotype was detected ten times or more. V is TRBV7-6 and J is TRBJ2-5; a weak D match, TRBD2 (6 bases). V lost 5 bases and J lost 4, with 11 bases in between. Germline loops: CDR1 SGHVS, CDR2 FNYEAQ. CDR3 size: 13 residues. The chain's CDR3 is CASSGDWGETQYF. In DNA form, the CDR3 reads TGTGCCAGCAGCGGGGACTGGGGAGAGACCCAGTACTTC.

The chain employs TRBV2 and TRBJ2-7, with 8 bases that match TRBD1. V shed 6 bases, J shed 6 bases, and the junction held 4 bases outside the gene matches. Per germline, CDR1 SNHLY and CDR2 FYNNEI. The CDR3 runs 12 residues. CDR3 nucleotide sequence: TGTGCCAGCAGCCGTGACAGGGGCGAGCAGTACTTC. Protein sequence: CASSRDRGEQYF.

The CDR3 sequence: CASSPPWGGLAKNIQYF. CDR3 sequence (DNA): TGTGCCAGCAGCCCCCCCTGGGGCGGCCTAGCCAAAAACATTCAGTACTTC. The chain uses TRBV21-1 and TRBJ2-4; the tabulated D call, TRBD1, remains unverified against the DNA. TRBV21-1 is a known pseudogene. This CDR3 region has 17 residues.

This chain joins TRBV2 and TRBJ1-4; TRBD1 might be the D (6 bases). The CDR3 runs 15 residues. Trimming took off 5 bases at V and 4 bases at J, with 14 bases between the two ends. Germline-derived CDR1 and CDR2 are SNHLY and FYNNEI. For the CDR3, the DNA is TGTGCCAGCAGTCCGTTAGGACAGATTAATGAAAAACTGTTTTTT. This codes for CASSPLGQINEKLFF. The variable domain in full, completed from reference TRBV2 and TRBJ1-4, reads EPEVTQTPSHQVTQMGQEVILRCVPISNHLYFYWYRQILGQKVEFLVSFYNNEISEKSEIFDDQFSVERPDGSNFTLKIRSTKLEDSAMYFCASSPLGQINEKLFFGSGTQLSVL.

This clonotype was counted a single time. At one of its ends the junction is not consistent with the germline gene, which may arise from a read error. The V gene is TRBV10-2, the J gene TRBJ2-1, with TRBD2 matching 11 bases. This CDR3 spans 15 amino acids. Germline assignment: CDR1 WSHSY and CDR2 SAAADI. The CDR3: CAGSGRTSGSGEQFF. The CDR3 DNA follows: TGCGCCGGCAGTGGGCGGACTAGCGGGTCTGGTGAGCAGTTCTTC.

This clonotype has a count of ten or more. The CDR3 reads CATSRGSTYNEQFF. In DNA form, the CDR3 reads TGTGCCACGAGTCGGGGGTCTACCTACAATGAGCAGTTCTTC. J is TRBJ2-1 and V is TRBV7-2; possible D gene TRBD2, 6 bases. With 10 bases removed from V and 2 bases from J, the gap between germline ends came to 15 bases. The germline gives CDR1 SGHTA, CDR2 FQGNSA. The CDR3 sequence is 14 residues long.

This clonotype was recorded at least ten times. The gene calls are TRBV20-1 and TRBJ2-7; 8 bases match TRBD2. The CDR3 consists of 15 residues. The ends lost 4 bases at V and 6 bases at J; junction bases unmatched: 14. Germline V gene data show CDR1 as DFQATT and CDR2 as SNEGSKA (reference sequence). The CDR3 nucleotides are TGCAGTGCTAACGGGGGGGACGCTCAGGGGACCGAGCAGTACTTC. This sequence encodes CSANGGDAQGTEQYF.

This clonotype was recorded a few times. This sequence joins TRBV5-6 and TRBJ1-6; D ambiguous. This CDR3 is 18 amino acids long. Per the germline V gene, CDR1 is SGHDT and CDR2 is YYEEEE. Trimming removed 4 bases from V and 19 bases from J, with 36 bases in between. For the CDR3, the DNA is TGTGCCAGCAGCGTCACCCGGGTCGATGCGCGCCGGGTAGGGATCTGGCACTTT. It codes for CASSVTRVDARRVGIWHF.

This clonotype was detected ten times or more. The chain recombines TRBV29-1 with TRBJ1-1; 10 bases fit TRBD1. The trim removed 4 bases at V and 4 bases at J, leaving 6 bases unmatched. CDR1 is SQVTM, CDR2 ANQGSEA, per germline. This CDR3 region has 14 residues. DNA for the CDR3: TGCAGCGTTGGCAGGGACAGGGGTAGCACTGAAGCTTTCTTT. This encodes CSVGRDRGSTEAFF.

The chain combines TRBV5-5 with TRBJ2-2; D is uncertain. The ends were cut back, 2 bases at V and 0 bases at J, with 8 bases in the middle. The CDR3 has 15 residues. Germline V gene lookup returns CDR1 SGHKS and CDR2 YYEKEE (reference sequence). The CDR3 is CASSLSGSNTGELFF. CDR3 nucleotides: TGTGCCAGCAGCTTATCCGGCTCGAACACCGGGGAGCTGTTTTTT.

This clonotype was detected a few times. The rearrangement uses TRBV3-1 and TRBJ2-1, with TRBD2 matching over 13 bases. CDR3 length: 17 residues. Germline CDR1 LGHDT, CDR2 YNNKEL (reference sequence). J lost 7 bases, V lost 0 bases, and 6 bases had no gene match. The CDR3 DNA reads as TGTGCCAGCAGCCAAGAATGGGGACTAGCGGGATCTAATGAGCAGTTCTTC. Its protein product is CASSQEWGLAGSNEQFF.

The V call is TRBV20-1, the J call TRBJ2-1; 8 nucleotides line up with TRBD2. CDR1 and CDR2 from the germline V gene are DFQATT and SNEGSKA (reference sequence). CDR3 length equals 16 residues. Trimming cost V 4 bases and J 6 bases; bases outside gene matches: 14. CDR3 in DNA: TGCAGTGCTAAGGGGACCGTGGCTAGCGGGCGCAATGAGCAGTTCTTC. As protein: CSAKGTVASGRNEQFF.

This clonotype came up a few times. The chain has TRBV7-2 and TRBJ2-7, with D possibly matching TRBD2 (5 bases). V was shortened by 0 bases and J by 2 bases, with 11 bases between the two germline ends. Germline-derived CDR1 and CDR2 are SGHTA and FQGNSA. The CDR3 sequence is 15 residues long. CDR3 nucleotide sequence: TGTGCCAGCAGCTTAGCGACTACAAGCGCCTACGAGCAGTACTTC. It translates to CASSLATTSAYEQYF.

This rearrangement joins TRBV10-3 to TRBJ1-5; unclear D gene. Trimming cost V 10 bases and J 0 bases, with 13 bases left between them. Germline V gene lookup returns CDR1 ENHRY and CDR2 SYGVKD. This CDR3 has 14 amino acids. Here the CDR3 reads CATLKGYSNQPQHF. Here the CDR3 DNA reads TGTGCCACCCTAAAGGGCTATAGCAATCAGCCCCAGCATTTT.

DNA of the CDR3: TGTGCCAGCAGCTTGGACAGGGCGGCCAAAAACATTCAGTACTTC. This sequence encodes CASSLDRAAKNIQYF. The rearrangement joins TRBV7-9 to TRBJ2-4; TRBD1 aligns across 8 bases. CDR1 SEHNR and CDR2 FQNEAQ come from the germline V gene (reference sequence). V lost 3 bases, J lost 1 base, and 2 bases stayed unmatched. The CDR3 is made up of 15 amino acids.

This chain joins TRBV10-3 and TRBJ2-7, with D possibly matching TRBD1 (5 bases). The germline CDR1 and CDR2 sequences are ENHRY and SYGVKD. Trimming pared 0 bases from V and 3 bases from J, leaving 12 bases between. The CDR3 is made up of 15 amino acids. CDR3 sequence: CAISESRQILYEQYF. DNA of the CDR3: TGTGCCATCAGTGAGTCGAGACAGATCCTCTACGAGCAGTACTTC.

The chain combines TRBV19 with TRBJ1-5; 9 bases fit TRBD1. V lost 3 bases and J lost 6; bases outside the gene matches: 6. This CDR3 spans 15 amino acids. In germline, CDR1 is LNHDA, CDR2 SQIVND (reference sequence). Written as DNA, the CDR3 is TGTGCCAGTAGTATCAGGGACAGGGTAATTCAGCCCCAGCATTTT. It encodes CASSIRDRVIQPQHF.

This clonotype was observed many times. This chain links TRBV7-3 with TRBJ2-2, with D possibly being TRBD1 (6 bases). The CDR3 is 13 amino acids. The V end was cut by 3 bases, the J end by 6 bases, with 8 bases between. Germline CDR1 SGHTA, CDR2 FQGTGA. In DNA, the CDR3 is TGTGCCAGCAGCTTTACAGGGTCCGGGGAGCTGTTTTTT. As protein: CASSFTGSGELFF.

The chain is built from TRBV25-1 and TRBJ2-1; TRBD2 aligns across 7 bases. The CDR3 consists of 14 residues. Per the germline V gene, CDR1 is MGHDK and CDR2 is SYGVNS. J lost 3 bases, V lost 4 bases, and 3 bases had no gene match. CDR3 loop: CASSGRDYYNEQFF. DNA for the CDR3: TGTGCCAGCAGTGGCCGGGACTACTACAATGAGCAGTTCTTC.